This T cell receptor beta chain was sequenced for a study of T cell changes during pregnancy in multiple sclerosis. Libraries were prepared by immunoSEQ multiplex PCR; TCRdb keeps only in-frame clonotypes and omits some of them. The profile covers 50,000 to 70,000 clones, with roughly 89% appearing a single time and approximately 1.4% taken by the ten largest. The CDR3 runs 12 residues. The germline V gene encodes CDR1 SNHLY and CDR2 FYNNEI. V was cut by 8 bases and J by 2 bases, with 10 bases left in between. This chain connects TRBV2 to TRBJ2-7; D gene unclear. The sequences come from peripheral blood, collected in the second trimester of pregnancy. The receptor was isolated from a female donor with multiple sclerosis, enrolled in a pregnancy study. As DNA, the CDR3 is TGTGCCAGCCACGGAGAACCCTACGAGCAGTACTTC. It encodes CASHGEPYEQYF.